The entry below describes one T cell receptor (beta chain). These data belong to a study of shared clonotypes between healthy human individuals. Germline V CDR1 and CDR2: MNHEY, SMNVEV (reference sequence). The V end lost 3 bases, the J end lost 7 bases, and 13 bases lay between the germline ends. This CDR3 has 14 amino acids. Assay runs were performed at deep level. The table came from immunoSEQ multiplex PCR; TCRdb's copy has only in-frame clones and leaves some out. Counted here are about 580,000 clones, 95% to 98% occurring once; the ten biggest clones make up approximately 0.3%. The naive CD8 population came from CD45RO-negative cells selected for CCR7, without terminally differentiated effector memory CD45RA+ cells.

V is TRBV27 and J is TRBJ2-1; D possibly corresponds to TRBD2 (5 bases). The specimen sequenced was naive CD8+ T cells sorted from blood. The source is a man aged 25 to 45 in good health. This chain's CDR3 is CASSFINPGNEQFF. CDR3 nucleotides: TGTGCCAGCAGTTTTATAAACCCGGGGAATGAGCAGTTCTTC.